Presented here are 21 T cell receptor beta chains from one specimen sequenced in a study of shared clonotypes between healthy human individuals. Only in-frame clones appear in the TCRdb table, and some are missing; sequencing was by immunoSEQ multiplex PCR. This table has about 1.9 million clones, about 93% appearing once. Terminally differentiated effector memory CD45RA+ cells were excluded by CCR7 positive selection of CD45RO-negative cells. Sequenced: naive CD8+ T cells from PBMCs. These receptor sequences come from a man aged 18 to 29 in good health. Some clones in this sample may be carry-over from other donors' samples.

The chain is built from TRBV6-1 and TRBJ1-1, with D possibly matching TRBD1 (6 bases). There are 15 residues in the CDR3. Trimming took 4 bases from V and 1 from J, leaving 13 bases between them. The germline gives CDR1 MNHNS, CDR2 SASEGT. CDR3 protein: CASSGTGKANTEAFF. The CDR3 DNA reads as TGTGCCAGCAGTGGCACAGGGAAGGCGAACACTGAAGCTTTCTTT.

This sequence joins TRBV28 and TRBJ1-2, with D maybe TRBD1 (5 bases). Per the germline V gene, CDR1 is MDHEN and CDR2 is SYDVKM. V gave up 3 bases and J gave up 13 bases, with 12 bases separating them. This CDR3 spans 11 amino acids. In DNA, the CDR3 is TGTGCCAGCAGTTTGGGAGGGGCCTTCACCTTC. As protein: CASSLGGAFTF.

The chain recombines TRBV19 with TRBJ2-1; no clear D gene. V gave up 0 bases and J gave up 7 bases, with 10 bases separating them. This CDR3 region has 14 residues. In germline, CDR1 is LNHDA, CDR2 SQIVND (reference sequence). CDR3 in amino acids: CASSIDPGRNEQFF. In DNA, the CDR3 is TGTGCCAGTAGTATAGATCCGGGCAGGAATGAGCAGTTCTTC.

CDR3 residues: CASSEPGTVKTQYF. CDR3 sequence (DNA): TGTGCCAGCAGCGAACCCGGCACAGTCAAGACCCAGTACTTC. This chain uses TRBV7-9 with TRBJ2-5, with unresolved D. The V end was cut by 5 bases, the J end by 6 bases, with 16 bases between. Germline-derived CDR1 and CDR2 are SEHNR and FQNEAQ (reference sequence). The CDR3 sequence is 14 residues long.

The chain joins TRBV28 to TRBJ2-7, with D possibly being TRBD1 (5 bases). V lost 4 bases and J lost 2, with 9 bases in between. The CDR3 covers 13 residues. CDR1 and CDR2 (germline): MDHEN, SYDVKM. The CDR3 DNA follows: TGTGCCAGCAGTTGGGGCGTTACCTACGAGCAGTACTTC. Its translation is CASSWGVTYEQYF.

In its sample, this clone was seen once. This chain uses TRBV6-1 with TRBJ2-7; D call uncertain. V shed 8 bases and J shed 2 bases, with 16 bases lying between them. Germline loops: CDR1 MNHNS, CDR2 SASEGT. The CDR3 totals 14 residues. CDR3 DNA: TGTGCCAGCTGTTCCGTTACTCCCGCCTACGAGCAGTACTTC. Encoded protein: CASCSVTPAYEQYF.

The chain couples TRBV28 to TRBJ1-5, with D possibly matching TRBD1 (5 bases). Between the trimmed V and J ends, which lost 3 bases and 1 base, there was a span of 16 bases. CDR3 length: 17 amino acids. The germline CDR1 and CDR2 sequences are MDHEN and SYDVKM. CDR3 protein: CASSFRGVSMSNQPQHF. In DNA form, the CDR3 reads TGTGCCAGCAGTTTTCGGGGGGTCTCTATGAGCAATCAGCCCCAGCATTTT. The full variable domain, rest sourced from reference TRBV28 and TRBJ1-5, is DVKVTQSSRYLVKRTGEKVFLECVQDMDHENMFWYRQDPGLGLRLIYFSYDVKMKEKGDIPEGYSVSREKKERFSLILESASTNQTSMYLCASSFRGVSMSNQPQHFGDGTRLSIL.

The V and J genes are TRBV5-6 and TRBJ2-7, with TRBD1 as a possible D gene (5 bases). V was trimmed by 2 bases and J by 6 bases, leaving 9 bases between them. Germline-derived CDR1 and CDR2 are SGHDT and YYEEEE. CDR3 size: 12 residues. The CDR3 coding sequence is TGTGCCAGCAGCTTAACAGGCGGCGAGCAGTACTTC. Translated: CASSLTGGEQYF.

The chain joins TRBV10-3 to TRBJ2-6; D possibly corresponds to TRBD1 (5 bases). There are 17 residues in the CDR3. Trimming left V 2 bases short and J 2 bases short, with 13 bases between. Per germline, CDR1 ENHRY and CDR2 SYGVKD. The CDR3, as DNA: TGTGCCATCAGTGAGCGTGACAGTCGGGCTGGGGCCAACGTCCTGACTTTC. Translating gives CAISERDSRAGANVLTF.

This chain links TRBV27 with TRBJ2-7; no clear D gene. Germline assignment: CDR1 MNHEY and CDR2 SMNVEV (reference sequence). Between the trimmed V and J ends, which lost 3 bases and 5 bases, there was a span of 11 bases. CDR3 size: 13 residues. The CDR3: CASSFMGTDEQYF. As DNA, the CDR3 is TGTGCCAGCAGTTTCATGGGTACGGACGAGCAGTACTTC.

With respect to this clone: This CDR3 is also generated by other DNA sequences in the sample. The chain joins TRBV28 to TRBJ1-2; D is ambiguous. Trimming removed 3 bases from V and 2 bases from J, with 7 bases in between. The germline V gene has CDR1 MDHEN and CDR2 SYDVKM. The CDR3 has 13 amino acids. The CDR3 sequence is CASSLGSNYGYTF. In DNA, the CDR3 is TGTGCCAGCAGTTTGGGCAGCAACTATGGCTACACCTTC.

The V gene is TRBV9, the J gene TRBJ2-1; 7 nucleotides agree with TRBD2. Per the germline V gene, CDR1 is SGDLS and CDR2 is YYNGEE. Trimming cost V 0 bases and J 3 bases; bases outside gene matches: 6. This CDR3 comprises 16 residues. Here the CDR3 reads CASSVDPSGHYNEQFF. CDR3 DNA: TGTGCCAGCAGCGTAGACCCTAGCGGCCACTACAATGAGCAGTTCTTC.

The V call is TRBV19, the J call TRBJ2-1; D unresolved. The CDR3 consists of 15 residues. Germline CDR1 is LNHDA and CDR2 is SQIVND (reference sequence). V gave up 0 bases and J gave up 2 bases, with 8 bases separating them. The CDR3 bases are TGTGCCAGTAGTATAGACCGAAACGCCTACAATGAGCAGTTCTTC. Its translation is CASSIDRNAYNEQFF.

The rearrangement joins TRBV5-1 to TRBJ2-5, with 8 bases identical to TRBD1. This CDR3 comprises 15 residues. In germline, CDR1 is SGHRS, CDR2 YFSETQ. V shed 4 bases and J 2 bases; nucleotides not matched to a gene: 7. In DNA, the CDR3 is TGCGCCAGCAGCGTCTGGACAGGGCCTCAAGAGACCCAGTACTTC. This codes for CASSVWTGPQETQYF.

The chain employs TRBV6-5 and TRBJ1-2; a weak D match, TRBD1 (5 bases). Germline loops: CDR1 MNHEY, CDR2 SVGAGI. CDR3 length equals 15 residues. With 2 bases removed from V and 5 bases from J, the gap between germline ends came to 15 bases. The CDR3 loop is CASSYRGLGDYGYTF. For the CDR3, the DNA is TGTGCCAGCAGTTACCGGGGACTCGGGGATTATGGCTACACCTTC.

The chain joins TRBV6-5 to TRBJ2-5; possibly TRBD1 for D (6 bases). V was trimmed by 4 bases and J by 3 bases, leaving 9 bases between them. This CDR3 is 13 amino acids long. Germline V gene sequence: CDR1 MNHEY, CDR2 SVGAGI. Here the CDR3 reads CASSLDSEETQYF. In nucleotides, the CDR3 is TGTGCCAGCAGTTTGGACAGTGAAGAGACCCAGTACTTC.

The rearrangement links TRBV25-1 to TRBJ1-3; D may be TRBD1 (5 bases). The V end lost 2 bases, the J end lost 3 bases, and 14 bases lay between the germline ends. The CDR3 extends over 16 amino acids. The V gene's germline CDR1 is MGHDK and CDR2 SYGVNS. The CDR3 here is CASSESGTGRGNTIYF. The CDR3 coding sequence is TGTGCCAGCAGTGAAAGCGGAACAGGTCGTGGAAACACCATATATTTT.

V usage is TRBV7-2 and J usage is TRBJ1-1, with a possible D match to TRBD1 (5 bases). The CDR3 contains 18 residues. Deletions cut 1 base from V and 0 bases from J, with 18 bases between. The germline CDR1 and CDR2 sequences are SGHTA and FQGNSA. CDR3 region: CASSLEGRPLLMNTEAFF. The CDR3 DNA follows: TGTGCCAGCAGCTTAGAGGGACGGCCGCTACTCATGAACACTGAAGCTTTCTTT.

This chain uses TRBV7-9 with TRBJ2-7, with D tentatively TRBD1 (5 bases). The germline V and J ends were trimmed by 1 base and 4 bases, with 11 bases remaining between them. CDR3 length equals 14 residues. Per the germline V gene, CDR1 is SEHNR and CDR2 is FQNEAQ (reference sequence). The CDR3 DNA is TGTGCCAGCAGCTTAGGGGCAGGGCAGTACGAGCAGTACTTC. Translating it yields CASSLGAGQYEQYF.

The chain recombines TRBV15 with TRBJ2-2; possibly TRBD2 for D (6 bases). The CDR3 has 15 residues. Trimming took off 8 bases at V and 0 bases at J, with 13 bases between the two ends. Germline values: CDR1 LNHNV, CDR2 YYDKDF (reference sequence). CDR3: CATDPGVTNTGELFF. The CDR3 DNA reads TGTGCCACCGATCCGGGGGTCACGAACACCGGGGAGCTGTTTTTT.

This chain connects TRBV7-3 to TRBJ2-1; 8 nucleotides line up with TRBD2. V lost 5 bases, J lost 7 bases, and 10 bases stayed unmatched. Germline values: CDR1 SGHTA, CDR2 FQGTGA. This CDR3 has 15 residues. The CDR3 DNA reads TGTGCCAGCAGCCCAGCGGGGGCCCCGAGGAATGAGCAGTTCTTC. Translation gives CASSPAGAPRNEQFF.